Following are 13 T cell receptor beta chains from one sample sequenced in a study of low-dose radiotherapy and immunotherapy resistance in tumors (dated by TCRdb to between 2021 and 2022). Read against the paper, the sample's time point label means: before trial treatment. Sequencing relied on an Illumina HiSeq 2500. To make first-strand cDNA, Superscript III was used along with a set of TRAV- and TRBV-specific primers so that both the TCRalpha and TCRbeta chains were covered. TCRs were amplified for 20 to 25 PCR cycles with Phusion, using a constant-region primer paired with the adapter attached to the V primers. The raw public data were reprocessed by TCRdb itself: fastp quality trimming at Q25, MiXCR clonotype calling, in-frame beta chains only. Merged by CDR3 protein, the rows form single entries marked with the most common genes and DNA. The sample contains under 95,000 distinct CDR3 sequences, over 15% of them found a single time. Roughly 2.8% of the sample comes from the top ten.

Sequencing was performed on PBMCs, taken before treatment. These receptor sequences come from a male donor with prostate cancer.

Turning to this clonotype: This sequence may be a read error, since a much larger clone differs from it by one base. The chain couples TRBV27 to TRBJ2-7; TRBD2 aligns across 7 bases. The CDR3 totals 15 residues. Germline V gene sequence: CDR1 MNHEY, CDR2 SMNVEV (reference sequence). J lost 2 bases, V lost 3 bases, and 7 bases had no gene match. The CDR3, as DNA: TGTGCCAGCAGTTTGGGGGGGAGACCGGCCTACGAGCAGTACGTC. Residues: CASSLGGRPAYEQYV.

Ten or more counts support this clonotype. The rearrangement uses TRBV7-8 and TRBJ2-3, with a tentative D call TRBD2 (6 bases). Germline V gene sequence: CDR1 SGHVS, CDR2 FQNEAQ. Trimming took 4 bases from V and 4 from J, leaving 18 bases between them. CDR3 length: 16 residues. CDR3 DNA sequence: TGTGCCAGCAGCTCCACACTAGCTCGGGCCCCAGATACGCAGTATTTT. It translates to CASSSTLARAPDTQYF.

This clonotype was found a few times. Here the CDR3 reads CASSINFSGGPQGQYF. As DNA, the CDR3 is TGTGCCAGCAGCATCAATTTTAGCGGGGGCCCGCAGGGGCAGTACTTC. J is TRBJ2-7 and V is TRBV9; the match to TRBD2 covers 9 bases. The length of the CDR3 is 16 residues. Germline loops: CDR1 SGDLS, CDR2 YYNGEE. The ends lost 4 bases at V and 9 bases at J; junction bases unmatched: 17.

In this sample, this clonotype turned up many times. The chain uses TRBV29-1 and TRBJ2-2, with D unclear. This CDR3 region has 13 residues. Germline V gene lookup returns CDR1 SQVTM and CDR2 ANQGSEA. V was trimmed by 2 bases and J by 6 bases, leaving 10 bases between them. This CDR3 is CSVEISGAGELFF. CDR3 sequence (DNA): TGCAGCGTTGAAATCAGTGGGGCCGGGGAGCTGTTTTTT.

This clonotype appeared many times. The chain joins TRBV20-1 to TRBJ2-3; TRBD1 aligns across 9 bases. Germline CDR1 is DFQATT and CDR2 is SNEGSKA (reference sequence). Trimming removed 0 bases from V and 0 bases from J; junction bases left unmatched: 10. The CDR3 has 18 residues. CDR3 bases: TGCAGTGCTAGAGATCTTCTACCGGGACAGGGAAGCACAGATACGCAGTATTTT. It translates to CSARDLLPGQGSTDTQYF.

Ten or more counts support this clonotype. CDR3 DNA: TGCGCCAGCAGCTTGTACCGACAGGCCTATTCACCCCTCCACTTT. It translates to CASSLYRQAYSPLHF. The chain links TRBV5-1 to TRBJ1-6, with D perhaps TRBD1 (6 bases). V lost 1 base and J 8 bases, leaving 13 bases between the germline ends. The CDR3 runs to 15 residues. The germline V gene has CDR1 SGHRS and CDR2 YFSETQ. The full variable domain, completed using reference TRBV5-1 and TRBJ1-6, is KAGVTQTPRYLIKTRGQQVTLSCSPISGHRSVSWYQQTPGQGLQFLFEYFSETQRNKGNFPGRFSGRQFSNSRSEMNVSTLELGDSALYLCASSLYRQAYSPLHFGNGTRLTVT.

This clonotype appeared a few times. The chain employs TRBV4-3 and TRBJ2-6, with a weak D call TRBD1 (5 bases). Germline lookup yields CDR1 LGHNA and CDR2 YSLEER. Trimming shortened V by 0 bases and J by 0 bases, and 18 bases separated the two germline ends. The CDR3 covers 20 residues. The CDR3 DNA reads as TGCGCCAGCAGCCAAGACCGGACAACCCACATAAGCTCTGGGGCCAACGTCCTGACTTTC. Translated, it gives CASSQDRTTHISSGANVLTF.

This clonotype was seen many times. The chain recombines TRBV12-2 with TRBJ2-7; no DNA check was done on the table's D call, TRBD1. TRBV12-2 is deemed a pseudogene. The CDR3 contains 13 residues. The CDR3: CASGTRRRYEQYF. The CDR3 bases are TGTGCAAGCGGGACGCGACGGCGCTACGAGCAGTACTTC.

At least ten counts were recorded for this clonotype. This chain uses TRBV6-4 with TRBJ2-3; 13 nucleotides line up with TRBD2. Germline V gene sequence: CDR1 MRHNA, CDR2 SNTAGT. CDR3 length: 15 amino acids. Unmatched junction bases numbered 0, after V lost 2 bases and J lost 4 bases. CDR3 in amino acids: CASSDTSGGADTQYF. DNA of the CDR3: TGTGCCAGCAGTGACACTAGCGGGGGGGCAGATACGCAGTATTTT.

The chain uses TRBV20-1 and TRBJ2-7; 11 bases agree with TRBD2. The trim removed 6 bases at V and 3 bases at J, leaving 7 bases unmatched. The germline gives CDR1 DFQATT, CDR2 SNEGSKA (reference sequence). This CDR3 has 14 residues. CDR3 protein: CSATTSGGFYEQYF. CDR3 sequence (DNA): TGCAGTGCCACTACTAGCGGGGGTTTCTACGAGCAGTACTTC.

This clonotype was picked up many times. This chain joins TRBV11-2 and TRBJ2-5; TRBD2 matches 7 bases. The J segment lost 5 bases and the V segment lost 3 bases, leaving 12 bases of the junction unmatched. Germline CDR1 is SGHAT and CDR2 is FQNNGV. This CDR3 spans 16 amino acids. The CDR3 region is CASSFFRRAGDETQYF. CDR3 in DNA: TGTGCCAGCAGCTTCTTCCGTCGCGCGGGGGATGAGACCCAGTACTTC.

Turning to this clonotype: It differs at one base from a far larger clone, so likely a read error. The rearrangement uses TRBV20-1 and TRBJ2-7; 7 nucleotides line up with TRBD2. Germline V gene lookup returns CDR1 DFQATT and CDR2 SNEGSKA (reference sequence). There are 13 residues in the CDR3. With V trimmed by 1 base and J by 7 bases, 7 bases remained unmatched. The CDR3 coding sequence is TGCAGTGCTAGAGTACCTAGCGGAAATGAGCAGTACTTC. Protein product: CSARVPSGNEQYF.

This clonotype was detected ten times or more. The rearrangement links TRBV29-1 to TRBJ2-7; possible D gene TRBD2, 5 bases. Trimming took off 4 bases at V and 3 bases at J, with 16 bases between the two ends. Germline CDR1 and CDR2: SQVTM and ANQGSEA. This CDR3 is 14 amino acids long. The CDR3 DNA reads as TGCAGCGTTGGGGAGCCACGTCTTCGCTACGAGCAGTACTTC. It is translated as CSVGEPRLRYEQYF.